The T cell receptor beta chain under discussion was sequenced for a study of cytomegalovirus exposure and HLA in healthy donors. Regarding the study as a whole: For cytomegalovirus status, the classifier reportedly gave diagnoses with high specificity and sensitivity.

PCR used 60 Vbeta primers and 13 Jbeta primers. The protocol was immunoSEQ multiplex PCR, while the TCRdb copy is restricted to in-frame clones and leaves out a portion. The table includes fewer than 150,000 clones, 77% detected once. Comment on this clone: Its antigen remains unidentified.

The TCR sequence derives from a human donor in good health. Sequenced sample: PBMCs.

CDR3 protein: CASSLFGTGLSGNTIYF. For the CDR3, the DNA is TGTGCCAGCAGCCTCTTTGGGACAGGTCTCTCTGGAAACACCATATATTTT. The V gene is TRBV11-1, the J gene TRBJ1-3; 8 bases align to TRBD1. CDR1 and CDR2 from the germline V gene are SGHAT and FQDESV (reference sequence). J was trimmed by 0 bases and V by 5 bases; bases with no gene match: 9. The CDR3 loop spans 17 amino acids.